This is a list of T cell receptor beta chains from one sample in a study of T cells after yellow fever vaccination. One entry per CDR3 protein results from TCRdb running MiXCR on the 5' RACE reads. The table records hundreds of thousands of distinct CDR3 sequences, 6.2% of them present only once. Sample: PBMCs, taken 5 days after the yellow fever booster vaccination. Receptors were obtained from a man aged 25-45 years who received the YFV17D yellow fever vaccine. The CDR3 runs from the conserved cysteine through the conserved F or W. The D gene is left open where the match is weak. Rows give clone size only sometimes, using once, few, many, or a class for an expanded clone.

clone_size	v_call	d_call	j_call	cdr3_nt	cdr3_aa
many	TRBV12-3/TRBV12-4	-	TRBJ2-2	TGTGCCAGCAGTTTTATCGGGGCGGGCACCGGGGAGCTGTTTTTT	CASSFIGAGTGELFF
many	TRBV20-1	TRBD1	TRBJ2-7	TGCAGTGCTAGAGATATAGGAGGACAGGGGTCCTACGAGCAGTACTTC	CSARDIGGQGSYEQYF
many	TRBV3-1	-	TRBJ2-1	TGTGCCAGCAGCCAAGAATCCCGGGTTAGGTTCTTC	CASSQESRVRFF
few	TRBV9	TRBD1	TRBJ2-7	TGTGCCAGCAGCACGACAGGGAATCCCGACGAGCAGTACTTC	CASSTTGNPDEQYF
many	TRBV28	-	TRBJ2-7	TGTGCCAGCAGTTTTAACGTCGTGGCAGGACTCTCCTACGAGCAGTACTTC	CASSFNVVAGLSYEQYF
many	TRBV4-2	TRBD1	TRBJ2-7	TGTGCCAGCAGCCACCGGGACAGGGACTACGAGCAGTACTTC	CASSHRDRDYEQYF
few	TRBV19	TRBD2	TRBJ2-5	TGTGCCAGTAGCCCTAGCGGGAACCAAGAGACCCAGTACTTC	CASSPSGNQETQYF
many	TRBV15	-	TRBJ2-3	TGTGCCACCAGCAGAGATTACGAGCAGCCAAATACGCAGTATTTT	CATSRDYEQPNTQYF
-	TRBV28	TRBD1	TRBJ2-2	TGTGCCAGCAGTTTAGGGCCGGGACAGGGGGCATTCACCGGGGAGCTGTTTTTT	CASSLGPGQGAFTGELFF
once	TRBV4-3	TRBD1	TRBJ2-1	TGCGCCAGCAGTCAAGAAAGAACGGGACAGACGCCCTCCTACAATGAGCAGTTCTTC	CASSQERTGQTPSYNEQFF
few	TRBV9	TRBD2	TRBJ2-1	TGTGCCAGCAGCGCAACCTTGGGACTAGGTGCCTACAATGAGCAGTTCTTC	CASSATLGLGAYNEQFF
many	TRBV15	TRBD1	TRBJ1-1	TGTGCCACCAGCCCCGGGACAGGGGGCCGTAACACTGAAGCTTTCTTT	CATSPGTGGRNTEAFF
few	TRBV6-2/TRBV6-3	TRBD2	TRBJ2-7	TGTGCCAGCAGACCTTCCCGGACTAGTGGGTGGTACGAGCAGTACTTC	CASRPSRTSGWYEQYF
few	TRBV20-1	TRBD2	TRBJ2-1	TGCAGTGCTACCTCGACTAGCGGGAGGGCGGGTCTGTTCTTC	CSATSTSGRAGLFF
few	TRBV11-2	-	TRBJ2-7	TGTGCCAGCAGCTTAAGGGACTTAGCTTTCGAGCAGTACTTC	CASSLRDLAFEQYF
few	TRBV6-2/TRBV6-3	-	TRBJ1-1	TGTGCCAGCAAAAACAGGGAATTGAACACTGAAGCTTTCTTT	CASKNRELNTEAFF
many	TRBV7-3	-	TRBJ2-7	TGTGCCAGCAGCTTAGGGACCCAATACGAGCAGTACTTC	CASSLGTQYEQYF
many	TRBV6-5	-	TRBJ2-7	TGTGCCAGCAGTTACTCGAGCGTGACATTCGAGCAGTACTTC	CASSYSSVTFEQYF
few	TRBV6-2/TRBV6-3	-	TRBJ1-2	TGTGCCAGCAGAAGACTCGGGACGGACTATGGCTACACCTTC	CASRRLGTDYGYTF
once	TRBV11-2	-	TRBJ1-5	TGTGCCAGCAGCTTAACCGGGGTCGGAGCCGGGCCCCAGCATTTT	CASSLTGVGAGPQHF
-	TRBV12-3/TRBV12-4	-	TRBJ2-7	TGTGCCAGCAATTCGGGATACGAGCAGTACTTC	CASNSGYEQYF
many	TRBV25-1	-	TRBJ2-7	TGTGCCAGCAGTGAATTCGGATACGAGCAGTACTTC	CASSEFGYEQYF
-	TRBV7-6	TRBD1	TRBJ2-5	TGTGCCAGCAGAGGACAGGCCCTTGAGACCCAGTACTTC	CASRGQALETQYF
many	TRBV12-3/TRBV12-4	-	TRBJ2-2	TGTGCCAGCAGTTTAACAGGGTTCACCGGGGAGCTGTTTTTT	CASSLTGFTGELFF
many	TRBV7-6	-	TRBJ2-7	TGTGCCAGCAGCTTAAGCTATCTCGGAGAGCAGTACTTC	CASSLSYLGEQYF
-	TRBV5-1	TRBD1	TRBJ2-7	TGCGCCAGCAGCTTAGGGACAGGGGCCTACTACGAGCAGTACTTC	CASSLGTGAYYEQYF
few	TRBV20-1	TRBD1	TRBJ2-4	TGCAGTGCTGCCCGACAGGGACCCAAAAACATTCAGTACTTC	CSAARQGPKNIQYF
many	TRBV27	-	TRBJ2-1	TGTGCCAGCAGTGCTCGGTATGAGCAGTTCTTC	CASSARYEQFF
many	TRBV5-1	TRBD1	TRBJ2-5	TGCGCCAGCAGCTTGGCCGGGACAGGGGGCTTCGAGACCCAGTACTTC	CASSLAGTGGFETQYF
many	TRBV7-6	TRBD1	TRBJ1-1	TGTGCCAGCAGCTCCGGACAGGGGATCATGAACACTGAAGCTTTCTTT	CASSSGQGIMNTEAFF
-	TRBV20-1	-	TRBJ2-5	TGCAGTGCTCCCCGGTTGTCACTGCCCATCGGTGGAGAGACCCAGTACTTC	CSAPRLSLPIGGETQYF
many	TRBV7-2	TRBD2	TRBJ2-7	TGTGCCAGCAGCTTGCTGACTAGCGCGTACGAGCAGTACTTC	CASSLLTSAYEQYF
many	TRBV12-3/TRBV12-4	-	TRBJ2-7	TGTGCCAGCAGTTCCGGGGACTACGAGCAGTACTTC	CASSSGDYEQYF
few	TRBV3-1	TRBD2	TRBJ2-7	TGTGCCAGCAGAAGAGCGGGAGTCGACGAGCAGTACTTC	CASRRAGVDEQYF
-	TRBV28	-	TRBJ2-7	TGTGCCAGCATAGGGGACATCCGTTGGTTAAACTACGAGCAGTACTTC	CASIGDIRWLNYEQYF
many	TRBV18	-	TRBJ1-5	TGTGCCAGCTCCCCCGGGACACTTGATCAGCCCCAGCATTTT	CASSPGTLDQPQHF
few	TRBV20-1	TRBD2	TRBJ2-1	TGCAGTGCTAGAGCGCCGGCGGGAGCCTACAATGAGCAGTTCTTC	CSARAPAGAYNEQFF
many	TRBV5-1	-	TRBJ2-1	TGCGCCAGCAGCTTACCGGGCAACGAACCCTACAATGAGCAGTTCTTC	CASSLPGNEPYNEQFF
-	TRBV5-5	-	TRBJ2-5	TGTGCCAGCAGCTTACTACGAGAGACCCAGTGCTTC	CASSLLRETQCF
many	TRBV12-3/TRBV12-4	-	TRBJ2-7	TGTGCCAGCAGTCCCTCAGGGTCTGGGGGCTACGAGCAGTACTTC	CASSPSGSGGYEQYF
-	TRBV3-1	TRBD2	TRBJ2-7	TGTGCCTGCAGCCCAGCCAGCGGGAGTTCGTACGAGCAGTACTTC	CACSPASGSSYEQYF
-	TRBV14	-	TRBJ1-2	TGTGCCAGCAGTCGTACGGATAAGAACTATGGCTACACCTTC	CASSRTDKNYGYTF
many	TRBV5-1	TRBD2	TRBJ2-1	TGCGCCAGCAGCTTGGTGACGGGAGGGGAGAACAATGAGCAGTTCTTC	CASSLVTGGENNEQFF
many	TRBV7-9	-	TRBJ1-1	TGTGCCAGCAGCCGGGGACGAGCGGCTTTCTTT	CASSRGRAAFF
few	TRBV7-8	-	TRBJ2-2	TGTGCCAGCAGTGTTACGGGGAACACCGGGGAGCTGTTTTTT	CASSVTGNTGELFF